This is a list of T cell receptor beta chains from one sample in a study of vaccination effects on CD4 cells after COVID-19. Sequenced by immunoSEQ multiplex PCR; TCRdb stores in-frame clones only, minus some. The sample consists of 70,000 or so clones, roughly two thirds of them appearing once. No antigen has been assigned to these receptors. The sample was CD4+ T cells from PBMCs cultured with HIV peptides, taken before COVID-19 vaccination. Receptor source: a human donor who had a prior SARS-CoV-2 infection. CDR3s include the opening cysteine and the closing phenylalanine or tryptophan. D genes are given only for firm matches. For some rows the clone size is stated as once, few or many, or as a class when expanded; others skip it.

TGTGCCAGCAGCTTAAGGGCCTCTGGGGCCAACGTCCTGACTTTC,CASSLRASGANVLTF,TRBV11-3,NA,once,TRBJ2-6
TGTGCCAGCAGTTCGACTAACTATGGCTACACCTTC,CASSSTNYGYTF,TRBV5-5,NA,few,TRBJ1-2
TGTGCCAGCAGCCAGGGGGGGTTCGGCAATCAGCCCCAGCATTTT,CASSQGGFGNQPQHF,TRBV7-2,TRBD1,few,TRBJ1-5
TGTGCCAGCAGCGCCGAACTAGCGGGAGTTTCCGACACCGGGGAGCTGTTTTTT,CASSAELAGVSDTGELFF,TRBV7-6,TRBD2,NA,TRBJ2-2
TGTGCCAGCAGCTTGGGAGGGGGCGCAGGGAACTATGGCTACACCTTC,CASSLGGGAGNYGYTF,TRBV5-4,TRBD1,NA,TRBJ1-2
TGTGCCAGCTCACCGTCTCGCGACACAACCTACGAGCAGTACTTC,CASSPSRDTTYEQYF,TRBV18,NA,NA,TRBJ2-7
TGTGCCAGCAGTCCTGCGGGGTCCTACAATGAGCAGTTCTTC,CASSPAGSYNEQFF,TRBV6-5,NA,NA,TRBJ2-1
TGTGCCTGGAGAGGACAGCTACTATCTTTGGACACCATATATTTT,CAWRGQLLSLDTIYF,TRBV30,NA,NA,TRBJ1-3
TGTGCCACCAGTGGACAGGGAAGAAATCAGCCCCAGCATTTT,CATSGQGRNQPQHF,TRBV24-1,TRBD1,NA,TRBJ1-5
TGTGCCAGCACCTTTTGGGGGAGGAACACCGGGGAGCTGTTTTTT,CASTFWGRNTGELFF,TRBV7-9,NA,NA,TRBJ2-2
TGCAGCGTTTGGCTAGCGGGGGCTAGCTCCTACAATGAGCAGTTCTTC,CSVWLAGASSYNEQFF,TRBV29-1,TRBD2,NA,TRBJ2-1
TGTGCCAGTAGTATGTGGGGACAGGGGGCGAATCAGCCCCAGCATTTT,CASSMWGQGANQPQHF,TRBV19,TRBD1,few,TRBJ1-5
TGTGCCAGCAGCTTGGTTTGGAACACTGAAGCTTTCTTT,CASSLVWNTEAFF,TRBV7-3,NA,NA,TRBJ1-1
TGTGCCAGCAGCTTAAAGGGGGCTAATGAAAAACTGTTTTTT,CASSLKGANEKLFF,TRBV5-6,NA,NA,TRBJ1-4
TGTGCCAGCAGTCGACAGGCTAACTATGGCTACACCTTC,CASSRQANYGYTF,TRBV12-3/TRBV12-4,NA,few,TRBJ1-2